One sample yielded the 10 T cell receptor beta chains listed below, sequenced in a study of blood T cell repertoires in COVID-19. Repertoires were generated with immunoSEQ multiplex PCR, while TCRdb's copy carries only in-frame clones and drops some. The sample contains about 190,000 clones, around 79% of which appear only once. Material for sequencing was peripheral blood. The receptors were gathered from a woman in her 50s with acute or convalescent COVID-19.

The V and J genes are TRBV4-2 and TRBJ2-3; possible D gene TRBD2, 5 bases. Germline CDR1 LGHNA, CDR2 YNFKEQ. The length of the CDR3 is 17 residues. Trimming removed 0 bases at V and 3 bases at J, with 16 bases between. CDR3 sequence (DNA): TGTGCCAGCAGCCAAGATGTCGGAACTAGTGGGACAGATACGCAGTATTTT. This encodes CASSQDVGTSGTDTQYF.

The chain employs TRBV6-6 and TRBJ1-6, with 9 nucleotides matching TRBD1. Germline V CDR1 and CDR2: MNHNY, SVGAGI (reference sequence). The CDR3 totals 19 residues. Unmatched junction bases numbered 11, after V lost 5 bases and J lost 0 bases. The CDR3: CASSRSGQGHSSYNSPLHF. The CDR3 coding sequence is TGTGCCAGCAGTCGATCGGGACAGGGCCATAGCTCCTATAATTCACCCCTCCACTTT.

This chain links TRBV6-5 with TRBJ1-2, with a weak D call TRBD1 (6 bases). Germline V lookup: CDR1 MNHEY, CDR2 SVGAGI. Trimming pared 5 bases from V and 6 bases from J, leaving 13 bases between. This CDR3 is 13 amino acids long. The CDR3 DNA reads as TGTGCCAGCAGTCCTACAGGGTCGAATGGCTACACCTTC. It is translated as CASSPTGSNGYTF.

V gene TRBV27 combines with J gene TRBJ2-6, with 9 bases lining up with TRBD1. CDR1 MNHEY and CDR2 SMNVEV come from the germline V gene (reference sequence). V lost 8 bases to trimming and J lost 2 bases; unmatched junction nucleotides: 7. CDR3 length: 16 amino acids. Written as DNA, the CDR3 is TGTGCCAGCTCGGGGGACAGGGTGACTGGGGCCAACGTCCTGACTTTC. Translating gives CASSGDRVTGANVLTF. Full variable domain (missing parts from reference TRBV27 and TRBJ2-6): EAQVTQNPRYLITVTGKKLTVTCSQNMNHEYMSWYRQDPGLGLRQIYYSMNVEVTDKGDVPEGYKVSRKEKRNFPLILESPSPNQTSLYFCASSGDRVTGANVLTFGAGSRLTVL.

The genes are TRBV5-6 and TRBJ2-7, with 11 bases matching TRBD1. The CDR3 has 15 residues. Germline V lookup: CDR1 SGHDT, CDR2 YYEEEE. V lost 4 bases to trimming and J lost 0 bases; unmatched junction nucleotides: 3. CDR3 nucleotides: TGTGCCAGCAGCACCGGGACAGGGGGCTCCTACGAGCAGTACTTC. Protein sequence: CASSTGTGGSYEQYF.

This clone was seen once. This chain joins TRBV6-5 and TRBJ2-1; D possibly corresponds to TRBD2 (5 bases). The V gene lost 4 bases and the J gene lost 4 bases, with 5 bases spanning the gap. The germline V gene has CDR1 MNHEY and CDR2 SVGAGI. CDR3 length: 12 residues. The CDR3 is CASSWTYNEQFF. CDR3 in DNA: TGTGCCAGCAGTTGGACTTACAATGAGCAGTTCTTC.

The rearrangement links TRBV18 to TRBJ2-7; D possibly corresponds to TRBD1 (7 bases). The CDR3 is 16 amino acids. Trimming shortened V by 6 bases and J by 1 base, and 19 bases separated the two germline ends. Germline assignment: CDR1 KGHSH and CDR2 LQKENI. The CDR3 is CASSQGEAGGSYEQYF. DNA of the CDR3: TGTGCCAGCTCCCAGGGGGAGGCAGGAGGATCCTACGAGCAGTACTTC.

The rearrangement uses TRBV25-1 and TRBJ1-4; 7 nucleotides align to TRBD1. V trimming: 6 bases; J trimming: 8 bases; junction bases outside the gene matches: 9. Germline lookup yields CDR1 MGHDK and CDR2 SYGVNS. The CDR3 covers 14 residues. This chain's CDR3 is CASSPGGIREKLFF. The CDR3 DNA reads as TGTGCCAGCAGCCCAGGGGGTATTAGAGAAAAACTGTTTTTT.

V is TRBV5-1 and J is TRBJ2-2; tentative D call: TRBD1 (6 bases). V lost 3 bases, J lost 3 bases, and 12 bases lay in between. The germline CDR1 and CDR2 sequences are SGHRS and YFSETQ. CDR3 length: 15 amino acids. DNA of the CDR3: TGCGCCAGCAGCTCGACAGGACTCGACACCGGGGAGCTGTTTTTT. Translation gives CASSSTGLDTGELFF. Full variable domain (remainder filled in from reference TRBV5-1 and TRBJ2-2): KAGVTQTPRYLIKTRGQQVTLSCSPISGHRSVSWYQQTPGQGLQFLFEYFSETQRNKGNFPGRFSGRQFSNSRSEMNVSTLELGDSALYLCASSSTGLDTGELFFGEGSRLTVL.

The chain recombines TRBV6-2 or TRBV6-3 with TRBJ1-6, with 10 bases identical to TRBD1. Per germline, CDR1 MNHEY and CDR2 SVGEGT. Germline trimming cut 2 bases from V and 10 bases from J; bases unmatched to any gene: 8. The CDR3 loop spans 16 amino acids. For the CDR3, the DNA is TGTGCCAGCAGTTACCCGAAGGGACAGGGGATCTCACCCCTCCACTTT. It codes for CASSYPKGQGISPLHF.